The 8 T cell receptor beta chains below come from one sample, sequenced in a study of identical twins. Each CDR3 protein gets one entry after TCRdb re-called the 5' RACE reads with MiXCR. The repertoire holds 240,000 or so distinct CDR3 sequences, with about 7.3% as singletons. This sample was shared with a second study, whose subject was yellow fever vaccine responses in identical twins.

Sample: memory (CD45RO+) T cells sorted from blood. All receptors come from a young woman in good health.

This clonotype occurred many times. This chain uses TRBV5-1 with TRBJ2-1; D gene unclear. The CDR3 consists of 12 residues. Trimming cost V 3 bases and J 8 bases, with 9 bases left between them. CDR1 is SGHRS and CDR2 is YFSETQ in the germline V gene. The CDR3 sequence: CASSSARYEQFF. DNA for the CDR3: TGCGCCAGCAGCTCCGCCAGATATGAGCAGTTCTTC.

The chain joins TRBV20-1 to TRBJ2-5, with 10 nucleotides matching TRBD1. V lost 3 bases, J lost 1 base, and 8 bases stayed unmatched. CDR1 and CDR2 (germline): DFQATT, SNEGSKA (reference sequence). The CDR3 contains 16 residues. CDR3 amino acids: CSARGDRGITQETQYF. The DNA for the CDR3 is TGCAGTGCTAGGGGGGACAGGGGAATAACCCAAGAGACCCAGTACTTC.

CDR3: CASSPGTGAFYEQYF. CDR3 sequence (DNA): TGTGCCAGCAGCCCAGGGACAGGGGCTTTCTACGAGCAGTACTTC. The chain couples TRBV9 to TRBJ2-7; the match to TRBD1 covers 10 bases. J gave up 3 bases and V 4 bases, and 7 bases lay outside the gene matches. Germline-derived CDR1 and CDR2 are SGDLS and YYNGEE. The CDR3 is 15 residues long. The variable domain in full, with the rest retrieved from reference TRBV9 and TRBJ2-7, is DSGVTQTPKHLITATGQRVTLRCSPRSGDLSVYWYQQSLDQGLQFLIQYYNGEERAKGNILERFSAQQFPDLHSELNLSSLELGDSALYFCASSPGTGAFYEQYFGPGTRLTVT.

The CDR3 nucleotides are TGTGCCAGCAGCGTAGTGGCGGGTAGTGAGCAGTTCTTC. The encoded protein is CASSVVAGSEQFF. V and J are TRBV9 and TRBJ2-1; perhaps TRBD2 as D (5 bases). In germline, CDR1 is SGDLS, CDR2 YYNGEE. V was trimmed by 0 bases and J by 9 bases, leaving 10 bases between them. The length of the CDR3 is 13 residues.

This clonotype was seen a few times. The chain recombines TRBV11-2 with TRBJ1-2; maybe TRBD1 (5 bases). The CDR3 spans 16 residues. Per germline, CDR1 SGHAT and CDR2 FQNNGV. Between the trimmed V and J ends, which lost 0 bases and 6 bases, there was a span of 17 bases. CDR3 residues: CASSLDLGRVGDGYTF. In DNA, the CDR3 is TGTGCCAGCAGCTTAGATCTGGGCAGGGTGGGCGATGGCTACACCTTC.

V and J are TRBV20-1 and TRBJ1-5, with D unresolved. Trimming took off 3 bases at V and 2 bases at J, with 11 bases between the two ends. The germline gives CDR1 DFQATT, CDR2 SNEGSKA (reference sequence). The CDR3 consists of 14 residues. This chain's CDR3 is CSASRPNGNQPQHF. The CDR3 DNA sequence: TGCAGTGCTAGTAGACCGAACGGCAATCAGCCCCAGCATTTT.

The CDR3 region has the DNA TGTGCCAGCAGTTTATTTGGGGATGGTGGCTACACCTTC. The encoded protein is CASSLFGDGGYTF. This chain connects TRBV27 to TRBJ1-2; D remains unclear. This CDR3 is built from 13 residues. CDR1 and CDR2 from the germline V gene are MNHEY and SMNVEV (reference sequence). Trimming shortened V by 1 base and J by 7 bases, and 10 bases separated the two germline ends.

In DNA, the CDR3 is TGTGCCAGCCCGAGCAAGATGGATCAAGAGACCCAGTACTTC. Protein: CASPSKMDQETQYF. This chain links TRBV6-1 with TRBJ2-5; D is unclear. CDR3 length: 14 residues. Germline CDR1 is MNHNS and CDR2 is SASEGT. The ends were cut back, 8 bases at V and 2 bases at J, with 15 bases in the middle.